This is a list of T cell receptor beta chains from one sample in a study of spatial heterogeneity in lung cancer. From the 5' RACE reads, TCRdb called clonotypes with MiXCR, one entry per CDR3 protein. The table lists 7,500 to 10,000 distinct CDR3 sequences, under 30% of them singletons. Sequenced material: PBMCs, taken at follow-up. Every receptor here comes from a female donor with early-stage non-small cell lung cancer. CDR3s include the opening cysteine and the closing phenylalanine or tryptophan. D genes are given only for firm matches. Size values are once, few and many counts, or a class for expanded clones, and some rows have none.

j_call | clone_size | cdr3_length | d_call | v_call | cdr3_aa
TRBJ2-7 | NA | 16 | TRBD2 | TRBV6-1 | CASSEPGLVGTYEQYF
TRBJ2-3 | NA | 15 | TRBD1 | TRBV5-3 | CARRHPGGLEGTQYF
TRBJ2-7 | once | 13 | NA | TRBV6-5 | CASGQQSSYEQYF
TRBJ2-3 | NA | 14 | TRBD2 | TRBV2 | CASLLAGISDTQYF
TRBJ2-1 | NA | 17 | TRBD2 | TRBV7-2 | CASSLAPGTSAENEQFF
TRBJ2-5 | NA | 14 | NA | TRBV7-9 | CASSPGGSWETQYF
TRBJ1-1 | NA | 13 | NA | TRBV6-2/TRBV6-3 | CASSRQPDTEAFF
TRBJ2-3 | once | 14 | TRBD2 | TRBV29-1 | CSVEGGSGTDTQYF
TRBJ2-3 | NA | 14 | TRBD2 | TRBV20-1 | CSARGLAGRDTQYF
TRBJ2-7 | NA | 13 | NA | TRBV7-2 | CASSLLDGYEQYF
TRBJ2-1 | few | 16 | NA | TRBV29-1 | CSVSGSRSSSYNEQFF
TRBJ2-2 | medium-sized | 16 | TRBD1 | TRBV19 | CASSIEDRGDTGELFF
TRBJ1-5 | NA | 17 | NA | TRBV28 | CASSPPRTGWGNQPQHF
TRBJ2-5 | NA | 15 | TRBD2 | TRBV20-1 | CSANSGLAAQETQYF
TRBJ1-2 | NA | 13 | TRBD1 | TRBV7-2 | CASSLDRDYGYTF
TRBJ2-2 | NA | 13 | NA | TRBV7-9 | CASRGANTGELFF
TRBJ2-2 | NA | 15 | NA | TRBV27 | CASTLDRRNTGELFF
TRBJ2-1 | medium-sized | 13 | NA | TRBV10-3 | CATPGTAYNEQFF
TRBJ2-6 | NA | 17 | TRBD1 | TRBV7-9 | CASSFGTGSSGANVLTF
TRBJ1-5 | few | 14 | NA | TRBV7-2 | CASSLFGSNQPQHF
TRBJ2-1 | few | 17 | TRBD2 | TRBV7-2 | CASSFRSGTNPGGEQFF
TRBJ2-2 | NA | 15 | NA | TRBV7-9 | CASSLGGSYTGELFF
TRBJ2-3 | NA | 17 | TRBD2 | TRBV7-9 | CASSLAPGLAGPDTQYF